The 26 T cell receptor beta chains given below trace back to one sample, sequenced in a study of T cell changes during pregnancy in multiple sclerosis. Sequenced by immunoSEQ multiplex PCR; TCRdb stores in-frame clones only, minus some. The sample includes tens of thousands of clones, 90% to 95% of them seen just once. The source material was CD4+ T cells from peripheral blood mononuclear cells, sampled in the second trimester of pregnancy. All receptors come from a female donor with multiple sclerosis, enrolled in a pregnancy study.

This clone turned up a few times. The V gene is TRBV9, the J gene TRBJ2-7; the match to TRBD1 covers 11 bases. The J segment lost 3 bases and the V segment lost 4 bases, leaving 6 bases of the junction unmatched. The CDR3 covers 15 residues. The germline V gene encodes CDR1 SGDLS and CDR2 YYNGEE. This CDR3 reads CASSPRTGGIYEQYF. The CDR3 DNA is TGTGCCAGCAGCCCTCGGACAGGGGGCATCTACGAGCAGTACTTC.

The chain has TRBV6-1 and TRBJ2-7; 10 positions agree with TRBD1. This CDR3 comprises 15 residues. Losses at the gene ends were 3 bases for V and 6 bases for J; bases not matched to a gene: 8. The germline V gene has CDR1 MNHNS and CDR2 SASEGT. CDR3 bases: TGTGCCAGCAGTGAGGTGGGACAGGGGTCTGGCGAGCAGTACTTC. It is translated as CASSEVGQGSGEQYF.

This chain joins TRBV19 and TRBJ1-2, with D unclear. Germline V gene lookup returns CDR1 LNHDA and CDR2 SQIVND (reference sequence). The CDR3 totals 15 residues. Trimming stripped 3 bases from V and 8 bases from J, with 19 bases between. The CDR3 DNA sequence: TGTGCCAGTAGTATCGGAGAGGGTCTGATAGGAGGCTACACCTTC. Translated, it gives CASSIGEGLIGGYTF.

The genes are TRBV7-8 and TRBJ1-1; 7 bases map to TRBD1. Trimming took 4 bases from V and 5 from J; bases not matched to a gene: 7. The V gene's germline CDR1 is SGHVS and CDR2 FQNEAQ. The length of the CDR3 is 14 residues. The CDR3 region has the DNA TGTGCCAGCAGCTCCGGGACAGAGGAGACTGAAGCTTTCTTT. This encodes CASSSGTEETEAFF.

This clone showed up just once. This chain uses TRBV18 with TRBJ2-2, with TRBD2 identical over 9 bases. The CDR3 is 15 amino acids. The germline V gene has CDR1 KGHSH and CDR2 LQKENI. J gave up 7 bases and V 3 bases, and 6 bases lay outside the gene matches. The CDR3 here is CASSPLAGRNGELFF. In DNA, the CDR3 is TGTGCCAGCTCACCCCTAGCGGGACGTAACGGGGAGCTGTTTTTT. The full variable domain, rest sourced from reference TRBV18 and TRBJ2-2, is NAGVMQNPRHLVRRRGQEARLRCSPMKGHSHVYWYRQLPEEGLKFMVYLQKENIIDESGMPKERFSAEFPKEGPSILRIQQVVRGDSAAYFCASSPLAGRNGELFFGEGSRLTVL.

The rearrangement uses TRBV5-1 and TRBJ2-1; 9 positions agree with TRBD1. Trimming cost V 5 bases and J 6 bases; bases outside gene matches: 6. CDR3 length equals 14 residues. Germline-derived CDR1 and CDR2 are SGHRS and YFSETQ. The CDR3 bases are TGCGCCAGCAGGCCTTCGACAGGGGGCAATGAGCAGTTCTTC. Translated, it gives CASRPSTGGNEQFF.

This clone was recorded only once. V is TRBV11-3 and J is TRBJ1-2; 7 bases are shared with TRBD1. The CDR3 is 15 amino acids. Germline CDR1 SGHNT, CDR2 YENEEA. V lost 4 bases and J lost 4; bases outside the gene matches: 9. The CDR3 here is CASSSGQALSYGYTF. The CDR3 nucleotides read TGTGCCAGCAGCTCTGGACAGGCGCTTAGCTATGGCTACACCTTC.

The chain has TRBV7-2 and TRBJ1-4, with D perhaps matching TRBD1 (6 bases). The CDR3 loop spans 13 amino acids. Germline V CDR1 and CDR2: SGHTA, FQGNSA. The V gene lost 5 bases and the J gene lost 7 bases, with 11 bases spanning the gap. The CDR3 DNA follows: TGTGCCAGCAGCGTAACAGGGATTGAAAAACTGTTTTTT. This sequence encodes CASSVTGIEKLFF. Based on the CDR3 plus reference TRBV7-2 and TRBJ1-4, the full variable domain is GAGVSQSPSNKVTEKGKDVELRCDPISGHTALYWYRQSLGQGLEFLIYFQGNSAPDKSGLPSDRFSAERTGGSVSTLTIQRTQQEDSAVYLCASSVTGIEKLFFGSGTQLSVL.

V and J are TRBV5-1 and TRBJ2-7; 13 nucleotides match TRBD2. Germline CDR1 is SGHRS and CDR2 is YFSETQ. There are 18 residues in the CDR3. J was trimmed by 3 bases and V by 4 bases; bases with no gene match: 13. CDR3 bases: TGCGCCAGCAGCATTGGACTAGCGGGGGCGATAAGCCGCTACGAGCAGTACTTC. Its protein product is CASSIGLAGAISRYEQYF.

This chain connects TRBV5-6 to TRBJ2-5; TRBD1 aligns across 8 bases. CDR1 SGHDT and CDR2 YYEEEE come from the germline V gene. This CDR3 has 14 residues. Trimming removed 4 bases from V and 6 bases from J; junction bases left unmatched: 8. The CDR3 sequence: CASSPRQGFKTQYF. In DNA form, the CDR3 reads TGTGCCAGCAGCCCCCGACAGGGGTTTAAGACCCAGTACTTC.

This rearrangement joins TRBV25-1 to TRBJ2-7; 9 nucleotides align to TRBD2. CDR1 and CDR2 (germline): MGHDK, SYGVNS. Germline trimming cut 5 bases from V and 1 base from J; bases unmatched to any gene: 12. This CDR3 region has 17 residues. In DNA form, the CDR3 reads TGTGCCAGCAGTACACAAGGGGCGGGAGGGCCTTCCTACGAGCAGTACTTC. This translates into CASSTQGAGGPSYEQYF.

This chain uses TRBV7-2 with TRBJ1-1; D is unclear. Germline V CDR1 and CDR2: SGHTA, FQGNSA. The CDR3 spans 13 residues. The V end was cut by 2 bases, the J end by 3 bases, with 7 bases between. The CDR3 nucleotides are TGTGCCAGCAGCTTACGGGAATACACTGAAGCTTTCTTT. Translating gives CASSLREYTEAFF.

This chain links TRBV9 with TRBJ2-2; TRBD2 agrees at 10 bases. Germline V CDR1 and CDR2: SGDLS, YYNGEE. CDR3 length equals 17 residues. V lost 4 bases to trimming and J lost 0 bases; unmatched junction nucleotides: 6. The DNA of the CDR3 is TGTGCCAGCAGCCCACGACTAGCGGGTCCGAACACCGGGGAGCTGTTTTTT. It codes for CASSPRLAGPNTGELFF.

This clone is a singleton in its sample. The V call is TRBV4-1, the J call TRBJ1-4; possible D gene TRBD1, 5 bases. In germline, CDR1 is MGHRA, CDR2 YSYEKL. The CDR3 loop spans 16 amino acids. Trimming removed 1 base at V and 6 bases at J, with 15 bases between. CDR3 DNA sequence: TGCGCCAGCAGCCAAGTTCGGGGGGAGCGGGATGAAAAACTGTTTTTT. Amino acids: CASSQVRGERDEKLFF.

This clone has only one observation. This chain links TRBV2 with TRBJ2-7; 12 nucleotides line up with TRBD2. This CDR3 comprises 15 residues. Germline-derived CDR1 and CDR2 are SNHLY and FYNNEI. The junction had 4 bases not matched to a gene; V was cut back by 6 bases and J by 1 base. The CDR3 protein is CASRETSGGSYEQYF. CDR3 coding DNA: TGTGCCAGCAGGGAGACTAGCGGGGGTTCCTACGAGCAGTACTTC.

The CDR3 reads CASSSKETQYF. CDR3 DNA: TGTGCCAGCAGCTCCAAAGAGACCCAGTACTTC. The rearrangement uses TRBV11-3 and TRBJ2-5; D is unclear. The CDR3 covers 11 residues. Germline CDR1 reads SGHNT; CDR2 reads YENEEA. V was pared by 4 bases and J by 3 bases, with 3 bases between.

The chain carries TRBV19 and TRBJ1-5, with D uncertain. Germline V gene data show CDR1 as LNHDA and CDR2 as SQIVND (reference sequence). V lost 3 bases, J lost 0 bases, and 12 bases lay in between. CDR3 size: 16 residues. In DNA form, the CDR3 reads TGTGCCAGTAGTATTACGTCAGTTTATAGCAATCAGCCCCAGCATTTT. Protein sequence: CASSITSVYSNQPQHF.

Here the CDR3 DNA reads TGTGCCAGCAGCTTATATTTGCGGACTAGCGGGAGAGGATACTACAATGAGCAGTTCTTC. Translated: CASSLYLRTSGRGYYNEQFF. J is TRBJ2-1 and V is TRBV13, with 13 bases fitting TRBD2. The V segment lost 2 bases and the J segment 3 bases; nucleotides outside the gene matches: 13. The germline V gene has CDR1 PRHDT and CDR2 FYEKMQ (reference sequence). The CDR3 is made up of 20 amino acids.

The chain employs TRBV27 and TRBJ2-3; TRBD1 aligns across 8 bases. With V trimmed by 4 bases and J by 3 bases, 3 bases remained unmatched. CDR3 size: 14 residues. Germline values: CDR1 MNHEY, CDR2 SMNVEV (reference sequence). CDR3 in amino acids: CASSSRGRTDTQYF. The CDR3, as DNA: TGTGCCAGCAGTTCCAGGGGGCGGACAGATACGCAGTATTTT.

The chain has TRBV9 and TRBJ2-2, with 9 positions matching TRBD1. Germline V gives CDR1 SGDLS, CDR2 YYNGEE. V gave up 4 bases and J gave up 6 bases; unmatched junction bases: 1. This CDR3 is built from 13 residues. CDR3 sequence reads: CASSRQGAGELFF. The DNA of the CDR3 is TGTGCCAGCAGCAGACAGGGGGCCGGGGAGCTGTTTTTT. The full variable domain, its missing parts supplied by reference TRBV9 and TRBJ2-2, is DSGVTQTPKHLITATGQRVTLRCSPRSGDLSVYWYQQSLDQGLQFLIQYYNGEERAKGNILERFSAQQFPDLHSELNLSSLELGDSALYFCASSRQGAGELFFGEGSRLTVL.

The chain has TRBV12-5 and TRBJ2-1; 9 nucleotides match TRBD1. Germline values: CDR1 LGHNT, CDR2 FRNRAP. The CDR3 consists of 19 residues. The J segment lost 4 bases and the V segment lost 0 bases, leaving 13 bases of the junction unmatched. The CDR3, as DNA: TGTGCTAGTGGTTTGGTACCTGGCCTCTCCGGACAGGGGTACAATGAGCAGTTCTTC. Protein: CASGLVPGLSGQGYNEQFF.

This chain uses TRBV28 with TRBJ1-6; D gene uncertain. The CDR3 totals 15 residues. The V gene's germline CDR1 is MDHEN and CDR2 SYDVKM. V gave up 4 bases and J gave up 7 bases, with 14 bases separating them. CDR3 bases: TGTGCCAGCAGTTCCGACGCCTTAGCGAATTCACCCCTCCACTTT. As protein: CASSSDALANSPLHF.

J is TRBJ1-2 and V is TRBV30; tentatively, D is TRBD1 (5 bases). V gave up 3 bases and J gave up 4 bases, with 12 bases separating them. The CDR3 sequence is 13 residues long. Germline CDR1 is GTSNPN and CDR2 is SVGIG (reference sequence). In DNA, the CDR3 is TGTGCCTGGAGCATGGAGGGGATCTATGGCTACACCTTC. Protein sequence: CAWSMEGIYGYTF.

This chain joins TRBV2 and TRBJ1-1; 9 bases match TRBD1. V was clipped by 7 bases and J by 4 bases; unmatched bases: 4. The CDR3 length is 13 residues. In germline, CDR1 is SNHLY, CDR2 FYNNEI. CDR3 loop: CASNPDRGTEAFF. For the CDR3, the DNA is TGTGCCAGCAACCCGGACAGGGGCACTGAAGCTTTCTTT.

This clone came up once. The J gene is TRBJ2-5, the V gene TRBV5-4, with TRBD1 matching over 8 bases. Germline V CDR1 and CDR2: SGHNT, YYREEE (reference sequence). The CDR3 contains 13 residues. V shed 2 bases and J 4 bases; nucleotides not matched to a gene: 1. CDR3 coding DNA: TGTGCCAGCAGCTTCACAGGGGGAGAGACCCAGTACTTC. This gives the protein CASSFTGGETQYF.

This clone was counted a single time. V is TRBV5-5 and J is TRBJ2-1; 7 bases fit TRBD1. Germline loops: CDR1 SGHKS, CDR2 YYEKEE (reference sequence). Germline trimming cut 4 bases from V and 7 bases from J; bases unmatched to any gene: 2. The CDR3 extends over 12 amino acids. CDR3 residues: CASSPTGNEQFF. DNA of the CDR3: TGTGCCAGCAGCCCGACAGGGAATGAGCAGTTCTTC.